Listed here are 10 T cell receptor beta chains from one sample, sequenced in a study of cytomegalovirus exposure and HLA in healthy donors. PCR amplification relied on 60 Vbeta primers (plus 13 Jbeta primers). Here immunoSEQ multiplex PCR was the method, and the copy in TCRdb shows in-frame clones only, minus some. This sample has about 170,000 clones; approximately 78% occur once, and the top ten carry about 0.77%. What was sequenced was PBMCs. The receptors derive from a woman aged 18-29 years in good health and CMV-seronegative.

This chain connects TRBV19 to TRBJ2-2; 9 bases agree with TRBD2. This CDR3 has 14 amino acids. J was trimmed by 5 bases and V by 6 bases; bases with no gene match: 4. Germline CDR1 LNHDA, CDR2 SQIVND (reference sequence). The CDR3 region has the DNA TGTGCCAGTAGCCAAGCGGGAGGAACCGGGGAGCTGTTTTTT. It codes for CASSQAGGTGELFF.

The V call is TRBV6-1, the J call TRBJ1-2; a weak D match, TRBD1 (6 bases). Germline loops: CDR1 MNHNS, CDR2 SASEGT. The CDR3 runs to 15 residues. V dropped 6 bases and J dropped 1 base, with 15 bases sitting between them. CDR3 amino acids: CASRPQGRINYGYTF. The CDR3 bases are TGTGCCAGCAGGCCCCAGGGGCGAATTAACTATGGCTACACCTTC.

The J gene is TRBJ1-3, the V gene TRBV18; 9 nucleotides agree with TRBD1. Germline trimming cut 0 bases from V and 3 bases from J; bases unmatched to any gene: 0. CDR3 length: 15 residues. The germline CDR1 and CDR2 sequences are KGHSH and LQKENI. This CDR3 is CASSPPDRGGNTIYF. CDR3 coding DNA: TGTGCCAGCTCACCACCGGACAGGGGTGGAAACACCATATATTTT.

This chain connects TRBV7-9 to TRBJ2-7; 10 bases are shared with TRBD2. There are 16 residues in the CDR3. J gave up 3 bases and V 3 bases, and 8 bases lay outside the gene matches. The germline gives CDR1 SEHNR, CDR2 FQNEAQ (reference sequence). CDR3 coding DNA: TGTGCCAGCAGCTTCACGGGTAGCGGGAGGAGCTACGAGCAGTACTTC. Translation: CASSFTGSGRSYEQYF.

The chain has TRBV2 and TRBJ2-1; possibly TRBD2 for D (5 bases). Germline lookup yields CDR1 SNHLY and CDR2 FYNNEI. Trimming left V 8 bases short and J 5 bases short, with 7 bases between. This CDR3 contains 11 residues. This CDR3 is CASRDDNEQFF. The DNA for the CDR3 is TGTGCCAGCCGGGATGACAATGAGCAGTTCTTC.

V is TRBV9 and J is TRBJ2-1; D might be TRBD1 (8 bases). This CDR3 spans 17 amino acids. Germline CDR1 SGDLS, CDR2 YYNGEE. V gave up 7 bases and J gave up 4 bases, with 24 bases separating them. The CDR3 protein is CASSGQARGRAYNEQFF. The CDR3, as DNA: TGTGCCAGCTCGGGACAGGCGCGGGGGAGGGCTTACAATGAGCAGTTCTTC.

The V and J genes are TRBV15 and TRBJ2-7; a possible D gene is TRBD2 (5 bases). The length of the CDR3 is 13 residues. Deletions cut 0 bases from V and 4 bases from J, with 7 bases between. Germline V gene sequence: CDR1 LNHNV, CDR2 YYDKDF (reference sequence). The CDR3 loop is CATSRDREYEQYF. CDR3 nucleotides: TGTGCCACCAGCAGAGATCGGGAATACGAGCAGTACTTC.

CDR3 loop: CASSLGVLTYTDTQYF. The DNA of the CDR3 is TGTGCCAGCAGCTTAGGTGTCTTAACTTACACAGATACGCAGTATTTT. The chain recombines TRBV7-2 with TRBJ2-3, with D hard to call. The V end was cut by 1 base, the J end by 2 bases, with 13 bases between. From germline, CDR1 is SGHTA and CDR2 FQGNSA. This CDR3 region has 16 residues.

J is TRBJ2-7 and V is TRBV4-1; D perhaps matches TRBD2 (5 bases). There are 15 residues in the CDR3. CDR1 is MGHRA, CDR2 YSYEKL, per germline. The germline V and J ends were trimmed by 1 base and 0 bases, with 10 bases remaining between them. The DNA of the CDR3 is TGCGCCAGCAGCCAAGTTATCGGGGACTCCTACGAGCAGTACTTC. Its translation is CASSQVIGDSYEQYF.

The rearrangement uses TRBV25-1 and TRBJ2-2; 7 bases line up with TRBD2. This CDR3 region has 17 residues. The V gene end was trimmed by 3 bases and the J gene end by 4 bases; junction bases not matched to a gene: 11. Looked up from germline, CDR1 is MGHDK and CDR2 is SYGVNS. This chain's CDR3 is CASSDPGGTTFTGELFF. CDR3 sequence (DNA): TGTGCCAGCAGTGACCCTGGGGGGACTACGTTCACCGGGGAGCTGTTTTTT.